One and the same sample provided the 23 T cell receptor beta chains below, sequenced in a study of T cell repertoires in cytomegalovirus infection. TCRdb itself ran the reads through MiXCR, one entry per CDR3 protein. The sample carries under 200,000 distinct CDR3 sequences, roughly 9.8% recorded once. Sequenced sample: PBMCs. These receptor sequences come from a human donor in good health (CMV status not recorded). Some clones in this sample may be carry-over from other donors' samples.

The CDR3 loop reads CSVPFTPEAFF. The CDR3, as DNA: TGCAGTGTCCCGTTCACCCCTGAAGCTTTCTTT. The chain carries TRBV20-1 and TRBJ1-1; no definite D call. V was shortened by 7 bases and J by 6 bases, with 12 bases between the two germline ends. Germline loops: CDR1 DFQATT, CDR2 SNEGSKA (reference sequence). The CDR3 spans 11 residues.

The chain couples TRBV27 to TRBJ1-5; weak D call: TRBD1 (6 bases). Germline V lookup: CDR1 MNHEY, CDR2 SMNVEV (reference sequence). V shed 0 bases and J shed 1 base, with 7 bases lying between them. The length of the CDR3 is 15 residues. CDR3 nucleotides: TGTGCCAGCAGTTTATCGGGGGCGAGCAATCAGCCCCAGCATTTT. Residues: CASSLSGASNQPQHF.

The chain carries TRBV20-1 and TRBJ2-5; TRBD2 matches 15 bases. The V segment lost 0 bases and the J segment 1 base; nucleotides outside the gene matches: 9. CDR1 is DFQATT and CDR2 is SNEGSKA in the germline V gene (reference sequence). There are 19 residues in the CDR3. The chain's CDR3 is CSARDARLGLAGGQETQYF. As DNA, the CDR3 is TGCAGTGCTAGAGACGCCCGCCTGGGACTAGCGGGGGGCCAAGAGACCCAGTACTTC.

This clonotype has a count of ten or more. CDR3 in DNA: TGTGCCAGCCTAGTGGACACGAGAAGCAATCAGCCCCAGCATTTT. Amino acids: CASLVDTRSNQPQHF. The chain joins TRBV19 to TRBJ1-5; D is possibly TRBD1 (5 bases). V gave up 9 bases and J gave up 1 base, with 16 bases separating them. The CDR3 length is 15 residues. Per the germline V gene, CDR1 is LNHDA and CDR2 is SQIVND (reference sequence).

This clonotype came up many times. The chain joins TRBV7-2 to TRBJ2-5, with TRBD2 matching 8 bases. With 4 bases clipped from V and 2 bases from J, the junction kept 6 bases outside the gene matches. CDR1 and CDR2 (germline): SGHTA, FQGNSA. The CDR3 totals 15 residues. DNA of the CDR3: TGTGCCAGCAGCTATTCGGGCGGGGGGCAAGAGACCCAGTACTTC. This gives the protein CASSYSGGGQETQYF.

The V and J genes are TRBV28 and TRBJ1-2; perhaps TRBD1 as D (6 bases). Per germline, CDR1 MDHEN and CDR2 SYDVKM. Trimming stripped 3 bases from V and 8 bases from J, with 16 bases between. This CDR3 has 14 amino acids. The CDR3 DNA sequence: TGTGCCAGCAGTTTCCGTTACAGGGTAGGAGGCTACACCTTC. Translation gives CASSFRYRVGGYTF.

V usage is TRBV19 and J usage is TRBJ1-1; a possible D gene is TRBD1 (6 bases). This CDR3 comprises 15 residues. CDR1 and CDR2 (germline): LNHDA, SQIVND (reference sequence). The V end was cut by 5 bases, the J end by 1 base, with 14 bases between. CDR3 bases: TGTGCCAGTAGTGGGTGGGGGCGTGGGAACACTGAAGCTTTCTTT. Encoded protein: CASSGWGRGNTEAFF.

The rearrangement links TRBV20-1 to TRBJ1-4; perhaps TRBD1 as D (5 bases). This CDR3 region has 13 residues. The germline V gene has CDR1 DFQATT and CDR2 SNEGSKA (reference sequence). The V end was cut by 6 bases, the J end by 4 bases, with 12 bases between. CDR3 sequence reads: CSARDGLNEKLFF. In nucleotides, the CDR3 is TGCAGTGCCCGGGACGGCCTTAATGAAAAACTGTTTTTT.

CDR3: CSLAGGPTSEQFF. CDR3 sequence (DNA): TGCAGTCTAGCGGGAGGGCCAACGAGTGAGCAGTTCTTC. This rearrangement joins TRBV20-1 to TRBJ2-1; 12 bases are a match to TRBD2. This CDR3 spans 13 amino acids. The V segment lost 8 bases and the J segment 9 bases; nucleotides outside the gene matches: 8. Germline CDR1 and CDR2: DFQATT and SNEGSKA (reference sequence).

This clonotype was seen at least ten times. This chain's CDR3 is CASSLVGDRGYEQYF. The DNA of the CDR3 is TGTGCCAGCAGCTTAGTGGGTGACAGGGGCTACGAGCAGTACTTC. The chain is built from TRBV7-2 and TRBJ2-7; 8 positions match TRBD1. This CDR3 is built from 15 residues. In germline, CDR1 is SGHTA, CDR2 FQGNSA. Trimming cost V 1 base and J 3 bases; bases outside gene matches: 5.

This chain connects TRBV30 to TRBJ1-1, with D tentatively TRBD1 (6 bases). Trimming stripped 2 bases from V and 4 bases from J, with 14 bases between. This CDR3 contains 14 residues. Germline CDR1 GTSNPN, CDR2 SVGIG (reference sequence). The CDR3 sequence: CAWSIRTVGTEAFF. DNA of the CDR3: TGTGCCTGGAGTATACGGACAGTGGGCACTGAAGCTTTCTTT.

The chain recombines TRBV6-2 or TRBV6-3 with TRBJ2-1; the match to TRBD2 covers 8 bases. The CDR3 is 15 residues long. V gave up 8 bases and J gave up 5 bases; unmatched junction bases: 11. Looked up from germline, CDR1 is MNHEY and CDR2 is SVGEGT. This CDR3 is CASELASGGNNEQFF. As DNA, the CDR3 is TGTGCCAGCGAGCTGGCGAGCGGGGGAAACAATGAGCAGTTCTTC.

With respect to this clonotype: Just one base apart from a much larger clone, this may be a read error. The V call is TRBV20-1, the J call TRBJ1-6; no firm D call. CDR3 size: 15 residues. CDR1 is DFQATT, CDR2 SNEGSKA, per germline (reference sequence). CDR3 DNA sequence: TGCAGTGCTAGAGACCTACAGCGCGGCAGTTCACCCCGCCACTTT. Amino acids: CSARDLQRGSSPRHF.

In its sample, this clonotype was seen many times. The chain joins TRBV5-1 to TRBJ2-5; D not certain. Trimming took off 0 bases at V and 4 bases at J, with 10 bases between the two ends. Germline assignment: CDR1 SGHRS and CDR2 YFSETQ. The CDR3 has 14 amino acids. The CDR3 DNA is TGCGCCAGCAGCTTGGGAGATCCCGGAGAGACCCAGTACTTC. Its translation: CASSLGDPGETQYF.

This chain links TRBV20-1 with TRBJ1-5; the D gene is possibly TRBD1 (6 bases). V lost 1 base and J 0 bases, leaving 13 bases between the germline ends. The germline gives CDR1 DFQATT, CDR2 SNEGSKA (reference sequence). This CDR3 comprises 16 residues. The CDR3 spells CSARVAGEGSNQPQHF. The CDR3 coding sequence is TGCAGTGCTAGAGTTGCAGGGGAGGGTAGCAATCAGCCCCAGCATTTT.

A few counts support this clonotype. This sequence joins TRBV20-1 and TRBJ2-7; 10 nucleotides match TRBD2. V lost 6 bases to trimming and J lost 0 bases; unmatched junction nucleotides: 11. This CDR3 is built from 16 residues. Germline V gene data show CDR1 as DFQATT and CDR2 as SNEGSKA (reference sequence). For the CDR3, the DNA is TGCAGTGCGTATACGCTAGCGGGGGACCCCTCCTACGAGCAGTACTTC. Amino acids: CSAYTLAGDPSYEQYF.

The chain recombines TRBV18 with TRBJ1-2, with TRBD1 identical over 10 bases. The CDR3 loop spans 13 amino acids. V shed 11 bases and J 6 bases; nucleotides not matched to a gene: 9. Germline lookup yields CDR1 KGHSH and CDR2 LQKENI. In DNA form, the CDR3 reads TGTGCCGGCAGGACAGGGGGTCGGGATGGCTACACCTTC. Its protein product is CAGRTGGRDGYTF.

This clonotype has at least ten counts. This rearrangement joins TRBV7-2 to TRBJ1-5, with D unclear. The germline V gene encodes CDR1 SGHTA and CDR2 FQGNSA. V gave up 6 bases and J gave up 1 base, with 10 bases separating them. The CDR3 runs 14 residues. The CDR3 here is CASSSGLSNQPQHF. The CDR3 DNA reads TGTGCCAGCAGTTCCGGACTGAGCAATCAGCCCCAGCATTTT.

V and J are TRBV20-1 and TRBJ2-2; tentative D call: TRBD1 (6 bases). Germline V gene sequence: CDR1 DFQATT, CDR2 SNEGSKA (reference sequence). CDR3 length equals 13 residues. The germline V and J ends were trimmed by 7 bases and 0 bases, with 9 bases remaining between them. DNA for the CDR3: TGCAGTGGAACAGGGACGAACACCGGGGAGCTGTTTTTT. Its translation is CSGTGTNTGELFF.

In its sample, this clonotype was seen many times. The V call is TRBV7-8, the J call TRBJ2-6; TRBD1 might be the D (5 bases). The CDR3 runs to 14 residues. Trimming stripped 8 bases from V and 4 bases from J, with 12 bases between. The germline V gene encodes CDR1 SGHVS and CDR2 FQNEAQ. The DNA for the CDR3 is TGTGCCAGCGCAGGGTCAGGAGGGGCCAACGTCCTGACTTTC. This codes for CASAGSGGANVLTF.

There are many counts of this clonotype. This chain joins TRBV7-2 and TRBJ2-1; no firm D call. The CDR3 sequence is 11 residues long. The germline gives CDR1 SGHTA, CDR2 FQGNSA. V gave up 5 bases and J gave up 9 bases, with 8 bases separating them. The CDR3 DNA sequence: TGTGCCAGCAGCCCTGAGGCTGAGCAGTTCTTC. Residues: CASSPEAEQFF.

This clonotype was picked up many times. The gene calls are TRBV20-1 and TRBJ2-7; D is unclear. Trimming cost V 6 bases and J 3 bases, with 9 bases left between them. This CDR3 contains 11 residues. Germline V gives CDR1 DFQATT, CDR2 SNEGSKA (reference sequence). The CDR3: CSAILIYEQYF. CDR3 in DNA: TGCAGTGCCATCCTTATCTACGAGCAGTACTTC.

This clonotype was seen only a few times. The chain combines TRBV4-3 with TRBJ2-1, with 7 bases that match TRBD2. The CDR3 is 18 residues long. With 2 bases clipped from V and 2 bases from J, the junction kept 12 bases outside the gene matches. Per germline, CDR1 LGHNA and CDR2 YSLEER. CDR3 coding DNA: TGCGCCAGCAGCCAAAGTGCCCTCCTTGCGGGGGCCTACAATGAGCAGTTCTTC. Translating gives CASSQSALLAGAYNEQFF.